The 6 T cell receptor beta chains below all came from one sample that was sequenced in a study of cytomegalovirus exposure and HLA in healthy donors. Primers included in the PCR were 60 Vbeta and 13 Jbeta primers. Sequenced by immunoSEQ multiplex PCR; TCRdb stores in-frame clones only, minus some. This sample has some 180,000 clones, with over 65% found just once. The specimen sequenced was PBMCs. These receptor sequences come from a man between 18 and 35 years old in good health and CMV-seronegative.

The chain employs TRBV9 and TRBJ2-7, with 15 bases fitting TRBD2. Looked up from germline, CDR1 is SGDLS and CDR2 is YYNGEE. V lost 4 bases, J lost 7 bases, and 6 bases stayed unmatched. This CDR3 has 15 amino acids. CDR3: CASSTSGLAGGEQYF. Written as DNA, the CDR3 is TGTGCCAGCAGCACCTCCGGACTAGCGGGGGGGGAGCAGTACTTC.

V usage is TRBV19 and J usage is TRBJ1-2; D ambiguous. The V end lost 10 bases, the J end lost 0 bases, and 18 bases lay between the germline ends. The germline gives CDR1 LNHDA, CDR2 SQIVND (reference sequence). The CDR3 length is 15 residues. In DNA form, the CDR3 reads TGTGCCACCAGCGAGAACCCCATCTCTAACTATGGCTACACCTTC. Amino acid sequence: CATSENPISNYGYTF. The complete variable domain, with remaining parts taken from reference TRBV19 and TRBJ1-2, reads DGGITQSPKYLFRKEGQNVTLSCEQNLNHDAMYWYRQDPGQGLRLIYYSQIVNDFQKGDIAEGYSVSREKKESFPLTVTSAQKNPTAFYLCATSENPISNYGYTFGSGTRLTVV.

This clone was recorded once. The V and J genes are TRBV10-2 and TRBJ2-7, with D maybe TRBD2 (6 bases). Trimming stripped 8 bases from V and 10 bases from J, with 15 bases between. The CDR3 is made up of 11 amino acids. The germline CDR1 and CDR2 sequences are WSHSY and SAAADI. For the CDR3, the DNA is TGCGCCAGCTCTGACCCGGGACTCCAGTACTTC. Its translation: CASSDPGLQYF.

The V call is TRBV28, the J call TRBJ2-1; tentatively, D is TRBD1 (5 bases). CDR3 length: 15 residues. The V and J ends lost 3 bases and 4 bases respectively, with 13 bases between them. Germline assignment: CDR1 MDHEN and CDR2 SYDVKM. The CDR3 spells CASSLAGRAYNEQFF. The CDR3 bases are TGTGCCAGCAGTTTGGCTGGCAGGGCTTACAATGAGCAGTTCTTC.

This clone has only a few counts. The chain joins TRBV18 to TRBJ2-5, with unresolved D. The J call may be incorrect, as the DNA end agrees better with TRBJ2-7. CDR1 is KGHSH, CDR2 LQKENI, per germline. The CDR3 runs 13 residues. The CDR3, as DNA: TGTGCCAGCTCACCCAGTCTTGACTCCGAGCAGTACTTC. Amino acids: CASSPSLDSEQYF.

The rearrangement uses TRBV29-1 and TRBJ2-7; the match to TRBD1 covers 8 bases. Germline values: CDR1 SQVTM, CDR2 ANQGSEA. This CDR3 contains 11 residues. The junction had 2 bases not matched to a gene; V was cut back by 5 bases and J by 5 bases. This chain's CDR3 is CSVIRGHEQYF. CDR3 nucleotide sequence: TGCAGCGTTATCAGGGGGCACGAGCAGTACTTC.